Below, one TCR beta chain is given with its context. The antigen remains undetermined. The data originate from a study of Graves' ophthalmopathy and Graves' hyperthyroidism. Study findings and constraints: Classification of ophthalmopathy versus stable hyperthyroidism by a 13-signature model yielded about 90% sensitivity and around 76% specificity. Among thyroid clonotypes expanded above 0.001 frequency, most also appeared in blood.

Scientists amplified the TCR beta CDR3 regions from RNA transcripts. The first round was an RT-PCR with HTBI primers, and the second round was a multiplex PCR. TCRdb analysed the multiplex PCR reads with MiXCR anew, one entry per CDR3 protein. Of about 740,000 distinct CDR3 sequences listed, 35% to 50% were seen once; the top ten hold roughly 46%. Researchers turned away patients with other autoimmune diseases, uncontrolled infections, pregnancy or lactation. V lost 0 bases, J lost 1 base, and 10 bases lay in between. Germline CDR1 SEHNR, CDR2 FQNEAQ (reference sequence). The CDR3 contains 16 residues.

This TCR derives from an adult man with Graves' ophthalmopathy. Sequencing was done on a sample of peripheral blood. The rearrangement uses TRBV7-9 and TRBJ1-5; D gene unclear. This chain's CDR3 is CASSLAVGRSNQPQHF. CDR3 nucleotide sequence: TGTGCCAGCAGCTTAGCGGTGGGTCGAAGCAATCAGCCCCAGCATTTT.